These T cell receptor beta chains were read from a single sample in a study of identical twins. TCRdb called the 5' RACE reads again in MiXCR, with one record for every CDR3 protein. The sample yields 420,000 or so distinct CDR3 sequences, less than 20% seen once. The material sequenced was naive T cells sorted from blood. These receptors originate from a man aged 50-59 years in good health. CDR3s leave out the opening cysteine and the closing phenylalanine or tryptophan. A D gene is named only where the DNA matches it firmly.

V: TRBV7-2
D: NA
J: TRBJ2-7
CDR3: ASSPRAVMYEQY

V: TRBV4-3
D: NA
J: TRBJ2-7
CDR3: ASSQDWIVRYEQY

V: TRBV5-1
D: NA
J: TRBJ2-7
CDR3: ASSVSPGNYEQY

V: TRBV6-1
D: NA
J: TRBJ1-5
CDR3: ASSESGLSNQPQH

V: TRBV7-9
D: NA
J: TRBJ2-7
CDR3: ASSLPVDKYEQY

V: TRBV6-1
D: NA
J: TRBJ1-4
CDR3: ASSERGLREKLF

V: TRBV29-1
D: NA
J: TRBJ1-1
CDR3: SVSPIVAF

V: TRBV7-6
D: TRBD1
J: TRBJ2-1
CDR3: ASSPGQRFYNEQF

V: TRBV7-3
D: TRBD2
J: TRBJ2-3
CDR3: ASSFGLADTDTQY

V: TRBV12-3/TRBV12-4
D: TRBD2
J: TRBJ2-7
CDR3: ASSSPPGLASGQY

V: TRBV7-2
D: TRBD2
J: TRBJ2-5
CDR3: ASSTGLAGQETQY

V: TRBV20-1
D: NA
J: TRBJ2-3
CDR3: SARAGARGIDTQY

V: TRBV29-1
D: NA
J: TRBJ2-3
CDR3: SVQTSLDTQY

V: TRBV27
D: NA
J: TRBJ1-2
CDR3: ASSLRGGGANYGYT

V: TRBV7-2
D: NA
J: TRBJ1-3
CDR3: ASSSDRNTIY

V: TRBV5-5
D: TRBD2
J: TRBJ2-7
CDR3: ASSWELAGTYEQY

V: TRBV28
D: TRBD2
J: TRBJ2-3
CDR3: ASSPTTSLAGGPDTDTQY

V: TRBV6-2/TRBV6-3
D: TRBD2
J: TRBJ2-5
CDR3: ASSYPTSGGYEETQY

V: TRBV24-1
D: TRBD1
J: TRBJ2-1
CDR3: ATSDFGTGSSYNEQF

V: TRBV29-1
D: NA
J: TRBJ2-1
CDR3: SVEDWQRSNNEQF

V: TRBV5-1
D: NA
J: TRBJ2-1
CDR3: ASSYRDVDEQF

V: TRBV27
D: NA
J: TRBJ2-7
CDR3: ASRGAAVSTYEQY

V: TRBV6-2/TRBV6-3
D: TRBD2
J: TRBJ2-1
CDR3: ASKPPGLAGGSSYNEQF

V: TRBV20-1
D: TRBD2
J: TRBJ2-1
CDR3: SARDPRLAVYNEQF

V: TRBV12-3/TRBV12-4
D: NA
J: TRBJ1-1
CDR3: ASSLAHSGEAF

V: TRBV4-1
D: TRBD2
J: TRBJ2-3
CDR3: ASSQDLASGGSDTQY

V: TRBV18
D: TRBD2
J: TRBJ2-3
CDR3: ASSPPGLAGALDTQY

V: TRBV27
D: TRBD1
J: TRBJ2-7
CDR3: ASLDRGTGEQY

V: TRBV20-1
D: TRBD1
J: TRBJ1-2
CDR3: SATPRTGQGFFGYGYT

V: TRBV4-2
D: NA
J: TRBJ1-5
CDR3: ASSQDHSNQPQH

V: TRBV4-2
D: NA
J: TRBJ2-7
CDR3: ASSQVPGPSYEQY

V: TRBV5-1
D: TRBD2
J: TRBJ2-3
CDR3: ASSLLAGITDTQY

V: TRBV7-8
D: NA
J: TRBJ2-2
CDR3: ASSFSSLIRNILQGRGTGELF

V: TRBV28
D: TRBD1
J: TRBJ2-7
CDR3: ASSKPGQGAYEQY

V: TRBV7-9
D: NA
J: TRBJ2-7
CDR3: ASSLTYYEQY

V: TRBV29-1
D: NA
J: TRBJ1-1
CDR3: SVRGEWGNTEAF

V: TRBV7-8
D: TRBD2
J: TRBJ2-5
CDR3: ASSRGLAGQTQY

V: TRBV7-8
D: NA
J: TRBJ2-7
CDR3: ASSLGVVPYEQY

V: TRBV20-1
D: NA
J: TRBJ1-1
CDR3: SAARGVNTEAF

V: TRBV20-1
D: NA
J: TRBJ1-2
CDR3: SAIHGWYYGYT

V: TRBV18
D: NA
J: TRBJ2-7
CDR3: ASSPYSSEQY

V: TRBV3-1
D: TRBD2
J: TRBJ2-5
CDR3: ASSHPGLGVETQY

V: TRBV29-1
D: NA
J: TRBJ2-3
CDR3: SVRPTDTQY

V: TRBV6-2/TRBV6-3
D: TRBD2
J: TRBJ2-7
CDR3: ASSNLPGGREQY

V: TRBV9
D: TRBD2
J: TRBJ2-1
CDR3: ASSATSGVYNEQF

V: TRBV25-1
D: NA
J: TRBJ2-7
CDR3: ASSSDRSFYEQY

V: TRBV29-1
D: NA
J: TRBJ2-5
CDR3: SVAHRVGETQY

V: TRBV4-3
D: NA
J: TRBJ1-2
CDR3: ASSQDSGGGYGYT

V: TRBV10-3
D: TRBD2
J: TRBJ2-1
CDR3: AISESRLAGDNEQF

V: TRBV20-1
D: TRBD2
J: TRBJ2-5
CDR3: SARASGRVHETQY

V: TRBV7-2
D: NA
J: TRBJ2-1
CDR3: ASSLAEMSGEQF

V: TRBV11-3
D: TRBD2
J: TRBJ2-3
CDR3: ASSLGGGPATADTQY

V: TRBV18
D: TRBD1
J: TRBJ2-1
CDR3: ASSYRDRVNYNEQF